A selection of T cell receptor beta chains follows, all from one sample in a study of shared clonotypes between healthy human individuals. Sequencing used immunoSEQ multiplex PCR; TCRdb keeps in-frame clones, though not all of them. The sample includes about 470,000 clones, roughly 77% of them seen just once. The sequencing sample was made of PBMCs. The receptor set was obtained from a middle-aged woman in good health. Some clones in this sample may be carry-over from other donors' samples. Both conserved end residues are part of each CDR3. Fields, in order: V gene, J gene, D gene, clone size, CDR3 DNA, CDR3 protein. A D gene is named only where the DNA matches it firmly. Rows may omit the clone size; those that give it use once, few, many or a size class.

TRBV2,TRBJ2-7,TRBD1,few,TGTGCCACACGAGCCGGGACAGGGTACTTC,CATRAGTGYF
TRBV5-1,TRBJ1-1,-,-,TGCGCCAGCAGCGATACCGGGACACCGAACACTGAAGCTTTCTTT,CASSDTGTPNTEAFF
TRBV6-5,TRBJ2-6,-,-,TGTGCCAGCAGTAGGGGTTTAACTGGGGCCAACGTCCTGACTTTC,CASSRGLTGANVLTF
TRBV7-9,TRBJ2-2,-,-,TGTGCCAGCAGCCACCCCGGGGCCGGGGAGCTGTTTTTT,CASSHPGAGELFF
TRBV5-1,TRBJ2-5,-,-,TGCGCCAGCAGCCCCGACCCAGAGACCCAGTACTTC,CASSPDPETQYF
TRBV19,TRBJ2-4,TRBD2,once,TGTGCCAGTAGTTCCCCGACGCGTGGCGGGGGAAACATTCAGTACTTC,CASSSPTRGGGNIQYF
TRBV27,TRBJ2-1,-,few,TGTGCCAGCAGGCCCTTAGCGATCTACAATGAGCAGTTCTTC,CASRPLAIYNEQFF
TRBV10-3,TRBJ1-4,TRBD1,-,TGTGCCATCAAAGGACAGGGTAGAGCTAATGAAAAACTGTTTTTT,CAIKGQGRANEKLFF
TRBV19,TRBJ2-3,-,-,TGTGCCAGTAGTATCGTCCCAGATACGCAGTATTTT,CASSIVPDTQYF
TRBV18,TRBJ2-5,-,-,TGTGCCAGCTCACCGACTACGGAGACCCAGTACTTC,CASSPTTETQYF
TRBV15,TRBJ1-1,-,few,TGTGCCACCAGCAGAGATCTTTTCGGGTCCCCCGAAGCTTTCTTT,CATSRDLFGSPEAFF
TRBV7-6,TRBJ2-7,TRBD2,few,TGTGCCAGCAGCTGGACTAGCGGGTACGAGCAGTACTTC,CASSWTSGYEQYF
TRBV29-1,TRBJ2-2,-,-,TGCAGCGTTGATCTACGACGGGGGGAGCTGTTTTTT,CSVDLRRGELFF
TRBV19,TRBJ2-2,-,-,TGTGCCAGTAGTATTCTAGCTATCGGAACCGGGGAGCTGTTTTTT,CASSILAIGTGELFF
TRBV6-4,TRBJ1-1,-,-,TGTGCCAGCAGTCCCGGACGGGCGAACACTGAAGCTTTCTTT,CASSPGRANTEAFF
TRBV25-1,TRBJ2-1,TRBD2,-,TGTGCCAGCAGTGAATTTTCGGGACTAGCCTTTCGTAATGAGCAGTTCTTC,CASSEFSGLAFRNEQFF
TRBV7-6,TRBJ2-7,TRBD2,-,TGTGCCAGCAGCCCCCTAGCGGCTTCCTCCTACGAGCAGTACTTC,CASSPLAASSYEQYF
TRBV5-6,TRBJ2-1,TRBD1,-,TGTGCCAGCAGCGTGGGACAGGGGGCCTACAATGAGCAGTTCTTC,CASSVGQGAYNEQFF
TRBV28,TRBJ2-7,-,-,TGTGCCAGCAGTCCCCCCCCGGGGTACGAGCAGTACTTC,CASSPPPGYEQYF
TRBV28,TRBJ1-5,-,-,TGTGCCACCTCCCCACGGTATAGCAATCAGCCCCAGCATTTT,CATSPRYSNQPQHF
TRBV10-1,TRBJ2-5,TRBD1,-,TGCGCCAACCCCGACAGGGCAGCACAAGAGACCCAGTACTTC,CANPDRAAQETQYF
TRBV29-1,TRBJ1-2,-,-,TGCAGCGTTGAAGAGTCCCTAACTAACTATGGCTACACCTTC,CSVEESLTNYGYTF
TRBV11-2,TRBJ2-3,-,-,TGTGCCAGCAGTAGCGGATTAGTACAGGATACGCAGTATTTT,CASSSGLVQDTQYF
TRBV9,TRBJ2-7,-,-,TGTGCCAGCAGCGTAGATCTTAGAAACCCAAGCGAGCAGTACTTC,CASSVDLRNPSEQYF
TRBV30,TRBJ2-7,TRBD1,-,TGTGCCTGCGACAAACCTAACAGGGGTACCCACGAGCAGTACTTC,CACDKPNRGTHEQYF
TRBV28,TRBJ1-4,-,-,TGTGCCAGTTTTAGCCGGGAAAAACTGTTTTTT,CASFSREKLFF
TRBV27,TRBJ2-1,-,-,TGTGCCAGCAGTCACGGGAGTGCTAGTGAGCAGTTCTTC,CASSHGSASEQFF
TRBV6-5,TRBJ2-7,TRBD2,-,TGTGCCAGCAGCCTCAGCGGGAGGGCCTACGAGCAGTACTTC,CASSLSGRAYEQYF
TRBV18,TRBJ2-1,TRBD2,once,TGTGCCAGCTCACCACCGGAGCGGGGCTATTACAATGAGCAGTTCTTC,CASSPPERGYYNEQFF
TRBV4-3,TRBJ1-1,-,many,TGCGCCAGCAGCCAAGTGGGCAGTCACCCCACTGAAGCTTTCTTT,CASSQVGSHPTEAFF
TRBV27,TRBJ1-4,-,-,TGTGCCAGCAGTCCCCTGGCGGGGGTGAATGAAAAACTGTTTTTT,CASSPLAGVNEKLFF
TRBV5-4,TRBJ2-3,-,-,TGTGCCAGCAGCTTAGCTTCTGATACGCAGTATTTT,CASSLASDTQYF
TRBV28,TRBJ2-3,-,-,TGTGCCAGCAGTTTGACGGAGGGCTTTACGCAGTATTTT,CASSLTEGFTQYF
TRBV2,TRBJ1-5,TRBD1,-,TGTGCCAGCAGTGGGACCGGGACAGGCCGCAATCAGCCCCAGCATTTT,CASSGTGTGRNQPQHF
TRBV5-1,TRBJ1-5,-,many,TGCGCCAGCAGCTTGTATGACAGTAGCAATCAGCCCCAGCATTTT,CASSLYDSSNQPQHF
TRBV28,TRBJ2-7,-,-,TGTGCCAGCAGTCCCGGTTGGGGGGAATTCGGCTACGAGCAGTACTTC,CASSPGWGEFGYEQYF
TRBV5-5,TRBJ1-2,-,-,TGTGCCAGCAGCTGGAGCTATGGCTACACCTTC,CASSWSYGYTF
TRBV30,TRBJ2-3,-,-,TGTGCCTGGACCGGTACAGATACGCAGTATTTT,CAWTGTDTQYF
TRBV7-3,TRBJ2-1,TRBD2,-,TGTGCCAGCAGCTTAGGGGGACTAGCGGGCTACAATGAGCAGTTCTTC,CASSLGGLAGYNEQFF
TRBV5-1,TRBJ1-2,TRBD1,-,TGCGCCAGCAGCCTAGGGGACAGAGGCTACACCTTC,CASSLGDRGYTF
TRBV25-1,TRBJ2-1,-,-,TGTGCCAGCAGTGATGGGGATGAGCAGTTCTTC,CASSDGDEQFF
TRBV19,TRBJ2-1,-,-,TGTGCCAGTAGTCTCGAGGGGGACTCCTACAATGAGCAGTTCTTC,CASSLEGDSYNEQFF
TRBV18,TRBJ2-7,TRBD1,-,TGTGCCAGCTCACCACCGGGACAGGGGAGTTCCTACGAGCAGTACTTC,CASSPPGQGSSYEQYF
TRBV6-1,TRBJ1-2,TRBD1,many,TGTGCCAGCAGTGAAGCGGGACAGGCCTCCTTCTATGGCTACACCTTC,CASSEAGQASFYGYTF
TRBV6-5,TRBJ1-1,-,many,TGTGCCAGCAGGGGGGGCTCAGCTACTGAAGCTTTCTTT,CASRGGSATEAFF
TRBV5-1,TRBJ2-3,TRBD2,-,TGCGCCAGCAGCTCCGGGACTAGCGGCACAGATACGCAGTATTTT,CASSSGTSGTDTQYF
TRBV7-2,TRBJ2-1,TRBD2,-,TGTGCCAGCAGCCTTACGGGACTAGCAGTCTACAATGAGCAGTTCTTC,CASSLTGLAVYNEQFF
TRBV18,TRBJ2-7,TRBD1,-,TGTGCCAGCTCACCGACAGGGAATTCGGGCGAGCAGTACTTC,CASSPTGNSGEQYF
TRBV6-1,TRBJ1-1,-,few,TGTGCCAGCAACCCTGCAGGAAACACTGAAGCTTTCTTT,CASNPAGNTEAFF
TRBV5-1,TRBJ2-3,-,-,TGCGCCAGCAGCTGGGGCACAGATACGCAGTATTTT,CASSWGTDTQYF
TRBV27,TRBJ1-5,-,few,TGTGCCAGCAGTTTATTGGGGGATAGCAATCAGCCCCAGCATTTT,CASSLLGDSNQPQHF
TRBV7-2,TRBJ2-1,TRBD1,-,TGTGCCAGCAGCTTAGTGGGGACAGCTTTCTTCACACATGAGCAGTTCTTC,CASSLVGTAFFTHEQFF
TRBV4-2,TRBJ1-3,-,-,TGTGCCAGCAGCGACTTAGGGGGGATCGGGGGCACCATATATTTT,CASSDLGGIGGTIYF
TRBV6-1,TRBJ1-2,-,-,TGTGCCAGCAGTTCAGACAGCTATGGCTACACCTTC,CASSSDSYGYTF
TRBV5-1,TRBJ1-1,-,-,TGCGCCAGCAGCCCAGGTGAGGGGGTCACTGAAGCTTTCTTT,CASSPGEGVTEAFF
TRBV7-3,TRBJ2-5,-,-,TGTGCCAGCAGCTTAACCCCCGGGACTCCAGAGACCCAGTACTTC,CASSLTPGTPETQYF
TRBV27,TRBJ1-2,TRBD1,-,TGTGCCAGCAGTTCGAGGGGGACAGATGGCTACACCTTC,CASSSRGTDGYTF